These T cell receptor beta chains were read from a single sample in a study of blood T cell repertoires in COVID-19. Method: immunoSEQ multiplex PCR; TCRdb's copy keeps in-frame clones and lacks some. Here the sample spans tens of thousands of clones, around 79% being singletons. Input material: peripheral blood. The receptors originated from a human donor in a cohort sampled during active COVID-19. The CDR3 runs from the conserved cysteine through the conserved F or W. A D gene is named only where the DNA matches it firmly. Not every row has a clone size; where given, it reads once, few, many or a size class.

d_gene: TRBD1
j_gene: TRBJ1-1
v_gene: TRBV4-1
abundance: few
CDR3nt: TGCGCCAGCAGCCACCCACAGGGGGCGAGGACTGAAGCTTTCTTT
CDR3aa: CASSHPQGARTEAFF

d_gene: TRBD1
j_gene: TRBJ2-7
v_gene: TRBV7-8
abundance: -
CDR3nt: TGTGCCAGCAGCTTAGGGGACAGTCTCTACGAGCAGTACTTC
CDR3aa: CASSLGDSLYEQYF

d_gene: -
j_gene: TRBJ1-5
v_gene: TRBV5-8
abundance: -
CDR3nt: TGTGCCAGCAGCCCCTTGGCACAGCCCCAGCATTTT
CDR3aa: CASSPLAQPQHF

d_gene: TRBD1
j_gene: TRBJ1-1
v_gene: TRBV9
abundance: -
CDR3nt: TGTGCCAGCAGCGTGGGACAGTTAGAAACTGAAGCTTTCTTT
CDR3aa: CASSVGQLETEAFF

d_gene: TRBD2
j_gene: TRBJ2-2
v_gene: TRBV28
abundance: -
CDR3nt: TGTGCCAGCCAACTAGCGGGGGGGCTGGACACCGGGGAGCTGTTTTTT
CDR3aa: CASQLAGGLDTGELFF

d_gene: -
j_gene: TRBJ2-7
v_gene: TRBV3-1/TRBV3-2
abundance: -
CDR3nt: TGTGCCAGCAGCCAAGCAGGGGGGTTATACGAGCAGTACTTC
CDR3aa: CASSQAGGLYEQYF

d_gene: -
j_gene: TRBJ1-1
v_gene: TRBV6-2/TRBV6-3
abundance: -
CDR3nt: TGTGCCAGCAGTTACGAGAACGCTGAAGCTTTCTTT
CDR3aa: CASSYENAEAFF

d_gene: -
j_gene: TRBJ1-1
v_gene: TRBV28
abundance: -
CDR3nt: TGTGCCAGCAGTTCCCCAGGGAAATCGGGCACTGAAGCTTTCTTT
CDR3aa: CASSSPGKSGTEAFF

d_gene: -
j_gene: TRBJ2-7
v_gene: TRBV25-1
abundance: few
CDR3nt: TGTGCCAGCAGTGGGGCAGGGGCTCAGCTGTCCTACGAGCAGTACTTC
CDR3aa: CASSGAGAQLSYEQYF

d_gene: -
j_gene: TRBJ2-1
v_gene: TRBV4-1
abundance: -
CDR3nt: TGCGCCAGCAGCCAAGTCGTTGTTATCGATGAGCAGTTCTTC
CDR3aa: CASSQVVVIDEQFF

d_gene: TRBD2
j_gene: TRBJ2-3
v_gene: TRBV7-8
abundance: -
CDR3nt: TGTGCCAGCAGCTTAATGGGGGGGGACGTCCTAGGTACGCAGTATTTT
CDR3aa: CASSLMGGDVLGTQYF

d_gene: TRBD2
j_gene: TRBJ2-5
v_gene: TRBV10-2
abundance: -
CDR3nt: TGCGCCAGCAGACCCCCCCTAGCGGCAAAGGAGACCCAGTACTTC
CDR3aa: CASRPPLAAKETQYF

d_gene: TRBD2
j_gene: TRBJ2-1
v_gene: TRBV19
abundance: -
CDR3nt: TGTGCCAGTAGTCTAGGGACTAGCGGGAGCTCCTACAATGAGCAGTTCTTC
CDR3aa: CASSLGTSGSSYNEQFF

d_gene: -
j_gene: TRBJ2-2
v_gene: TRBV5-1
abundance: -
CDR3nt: TGCGCCAGCAATAGGGGTGGGCGCGTCACCGGGGAGCTGTTTTTT
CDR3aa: CASNRGGRVTGELFF

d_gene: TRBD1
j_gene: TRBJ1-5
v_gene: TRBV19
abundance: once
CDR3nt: TGTGCCAGTAGTGTGATTCGGGACAGGACCAATCAGCCCCAGCATTTT
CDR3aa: CASSVIRDRTNQPQHF

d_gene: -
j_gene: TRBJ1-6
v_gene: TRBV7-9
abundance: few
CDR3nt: TGTGCCAGCAGCTTAATTGAGGGCATCTCACCCCTCCACTTT
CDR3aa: CASSLIEGISPLHF

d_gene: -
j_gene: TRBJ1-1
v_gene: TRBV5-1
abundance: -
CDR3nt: TGCGCCAGCAGCTTGTTGGGGGGGCCGAATAATTTGTACACTGAAGCTTTCTTT
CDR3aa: CASSLLGGPNNLYTEAFF

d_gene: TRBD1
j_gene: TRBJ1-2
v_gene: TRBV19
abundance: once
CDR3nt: TGTGCCAGTAGTATAGCCGGGACAGGGTTCGAGGGCTATGGCTACACCTTC
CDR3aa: CASSIAGTGFEGYGYTF

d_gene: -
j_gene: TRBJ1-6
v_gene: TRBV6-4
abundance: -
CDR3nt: TGTGCCAGCAGTGACGGTGAACAGGGTAATTCACCCCTCCACTTT
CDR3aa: CASSDGEQGNSPLHF

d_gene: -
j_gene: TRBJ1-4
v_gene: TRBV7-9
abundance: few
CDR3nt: TGTGCCAGCAGCTTAGCCGCGGGGGAGGATGAAAAACTGTTTTTT
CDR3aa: CASSLAAGEDEKLFF

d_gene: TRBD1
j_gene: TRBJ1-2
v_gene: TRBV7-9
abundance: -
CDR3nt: TGTGCCAGCAGCTTAGACAGGGGAGTCAATGGCTACACCTTC
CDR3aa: CASSLDRGVNGYTF

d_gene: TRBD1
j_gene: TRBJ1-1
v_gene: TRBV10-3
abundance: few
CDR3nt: TGTGCCATCAGTGAACTACAGGGGCCGGTCACTGAAGCTTTCTTT
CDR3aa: CAISELQGPVTEAFF

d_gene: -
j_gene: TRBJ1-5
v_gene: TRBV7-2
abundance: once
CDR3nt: TGTGCCAGCAGCTTAAGCAGGGGTGCAAATCAGCCCCAGCATTTT
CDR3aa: CASSLSRGANQPQHF

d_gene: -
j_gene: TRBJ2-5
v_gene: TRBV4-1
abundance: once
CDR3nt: TGCGCCAGCAGCCAAGAAGGAGCCGGGGAGACCCAGTACTTC
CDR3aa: CASSQEGAGETQYF

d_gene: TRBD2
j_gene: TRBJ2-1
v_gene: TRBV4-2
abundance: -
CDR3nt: TGTGCCAGCAGCCAAGGGGGGACTAGCGGGTACAATGAGCAGTTCTTC
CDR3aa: CASSQGGTSGYNEQFF

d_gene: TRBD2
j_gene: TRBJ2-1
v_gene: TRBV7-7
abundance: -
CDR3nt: TGTGCCAGCAGCCCTAGGCGCGGGAGGGATTACAATGAGCAGTTCTTC
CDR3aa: CASSPRRGRDYNEQFF

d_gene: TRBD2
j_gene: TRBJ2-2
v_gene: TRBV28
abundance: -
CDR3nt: TGTGCCAGCAGCCGACTAGCGGGGGGAGTCGGGGAGCTGTTTTTT
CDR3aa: CASSRLAGGVGELFF

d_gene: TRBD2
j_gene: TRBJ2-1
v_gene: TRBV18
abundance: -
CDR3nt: TGTGCCAGCTCACGGGCTAGCGGGGGTCCCTACAATGAGCAGTTCTTC
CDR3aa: CASSRASGGPYNEQFF

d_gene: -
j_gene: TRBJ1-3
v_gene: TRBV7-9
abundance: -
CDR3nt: TGTGCCAGCAGCCCAAGGGGCGGAAACACCATATATTTT
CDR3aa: CASSPRGGNTIYF

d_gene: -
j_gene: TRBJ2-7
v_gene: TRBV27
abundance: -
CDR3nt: TGTGCCAGCAGTCCTCCCTCCGGGACACACGAGCAGTACTTC
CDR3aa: CASSPPSGTHEQYF

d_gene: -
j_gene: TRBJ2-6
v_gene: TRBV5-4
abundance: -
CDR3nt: TGTGCCAGCAGCCTCCCGGGGGCCAACGTCCTGACTTTC
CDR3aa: CASSLPGANVLTF

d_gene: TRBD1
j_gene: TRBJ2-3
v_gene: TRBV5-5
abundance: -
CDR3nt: TGTGCCAGCAAACCCGGAGGTCCAGGGGGCGCAGATACGCAGTATTTT
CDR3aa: CASKPGGPGGADTQYF

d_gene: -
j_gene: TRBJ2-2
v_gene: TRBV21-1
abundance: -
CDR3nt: TGTGCCAGCAGCAAAGATGCAGGGCCCACCGGGGAGCTGTTTTTT
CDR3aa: CASSKDAGPTGELFF

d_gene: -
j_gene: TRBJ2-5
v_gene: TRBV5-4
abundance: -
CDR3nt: TGTGCCAGCAGCTCGTCCCAAGAGACCCAGTACTTC
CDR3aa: CASSSSQETQYF

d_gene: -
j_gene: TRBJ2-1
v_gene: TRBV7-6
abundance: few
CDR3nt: TGTGCCAGCAGCTTATCGTCAGGGGGAGGAGGCAATGAGCAGTTCTTC
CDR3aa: CASSLSSGGGGNEQFF

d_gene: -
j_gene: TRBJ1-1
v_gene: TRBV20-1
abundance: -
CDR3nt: TGCAGTGCTGCGGAGAATGAAGCTTTCTTT
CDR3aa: CSAAENEAFF

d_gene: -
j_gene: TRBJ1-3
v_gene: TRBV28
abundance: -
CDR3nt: TGTGCCAGCAGTTTCTTAACCCCAGGGGTAGCTGGAAACACCATATATTTT
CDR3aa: CASSFLTPGVAGNTIYF

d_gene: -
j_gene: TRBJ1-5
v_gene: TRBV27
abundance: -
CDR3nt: TGTGCCAGCAGTTCAATCGGGGTCCAGCCCCAGCATTTT
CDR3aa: CASSSIGVQPQHF

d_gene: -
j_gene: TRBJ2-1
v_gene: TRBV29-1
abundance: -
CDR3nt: TGCAGCGTTCCCGGGCAGTTCTTC
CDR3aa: CSVPGQFF

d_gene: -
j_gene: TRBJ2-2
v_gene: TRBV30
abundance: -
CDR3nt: TGTGCCTGGAGTGCCCAGCCGGGCGGGGAGCTGTTTTTT
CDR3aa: CAWSAQPGGELFF

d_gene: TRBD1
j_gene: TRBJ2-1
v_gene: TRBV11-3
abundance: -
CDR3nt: TGTGCCAGCAGCTCGGGACAGGGGACCTACAATGAGCAGTTCTTC
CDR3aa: CASSSGQGTYNEQFF

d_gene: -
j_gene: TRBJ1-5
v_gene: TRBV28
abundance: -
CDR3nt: TGTGCCAGCAGTTTCGGACAGTGGGTTCAGCCCCAGCATTTT
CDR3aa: CASSFGQWVQPQHF

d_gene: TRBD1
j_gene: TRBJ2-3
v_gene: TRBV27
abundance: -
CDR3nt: TGTGCCAGCTCCCTCCTGGACAGGACAGATACGCAGTATTTT
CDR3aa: CASSLLDRTDTQYF

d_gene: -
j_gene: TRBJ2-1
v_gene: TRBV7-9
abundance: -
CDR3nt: TGTGCCACCCAGCGGGCTTTGGATGAGCAGTTCTTC
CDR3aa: CATQRALDEQFF

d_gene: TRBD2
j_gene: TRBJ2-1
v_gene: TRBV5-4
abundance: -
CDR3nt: TGTGCCAGCAGCTCCCTTGGCGGGGGCAATGAGCAGTTCTTC
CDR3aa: CASSSLGGGNEQFF

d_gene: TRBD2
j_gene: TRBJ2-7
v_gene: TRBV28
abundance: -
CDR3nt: TGTGCCAGCAGTCTGCGGGGGAACGAGCAGTACTTC
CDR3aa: CASSLRGNEQYF

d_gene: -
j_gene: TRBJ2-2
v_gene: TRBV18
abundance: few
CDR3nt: TGTGCCAGCTCAGTAACCGGGGAGCTGTTTTTT
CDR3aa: CASSVTGELFF

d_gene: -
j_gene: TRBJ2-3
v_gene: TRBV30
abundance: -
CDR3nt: TGTGCCTGGAGTTCAACGGGGGGCACAGATACGCAGTATTTT
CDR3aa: CAWSSTGGTDTQYF

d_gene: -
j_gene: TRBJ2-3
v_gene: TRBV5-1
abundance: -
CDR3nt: TGCGCCAGCAGCCTACCCACAGATACGCAGTATTTT
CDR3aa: CASSLPTDTQYF

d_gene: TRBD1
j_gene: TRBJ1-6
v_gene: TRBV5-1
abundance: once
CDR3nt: TGCGCCAGCAGCGCCGGGACAGGGGGATCACCCCTCCACTTT
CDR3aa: CASSAGTGGSPLHF

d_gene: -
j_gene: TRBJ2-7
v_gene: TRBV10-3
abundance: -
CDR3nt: TGTGCCATCAGTGAGGTCAGTAACCCCTACGAGCAGTACTTC
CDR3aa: CAISEVSNPYEQYF

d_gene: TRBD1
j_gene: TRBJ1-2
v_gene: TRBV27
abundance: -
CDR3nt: TGTGCCAGCAGTTCACTGGACAGGGATCCTGGCTACACCTTC
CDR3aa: CASSSLDRDPGYTF

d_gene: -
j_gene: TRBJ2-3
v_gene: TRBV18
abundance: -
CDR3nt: TGTGCCAGCTCACTCGCAGATACGCAGTATTTT
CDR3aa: CASSLADTQYF

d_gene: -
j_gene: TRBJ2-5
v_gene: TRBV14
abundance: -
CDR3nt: TGTGCCAGCAGCCCTGCGGCCGGGACCCAGTACTTC
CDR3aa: CASSPAAGTQYF

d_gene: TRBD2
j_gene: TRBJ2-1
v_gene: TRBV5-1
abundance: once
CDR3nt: TGCGCCAGCAGCCCGGTGTGGCTAGCGGGAGGGAATGAGCAGTTCTTC
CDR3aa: CASSPVWLAGGNEQFF

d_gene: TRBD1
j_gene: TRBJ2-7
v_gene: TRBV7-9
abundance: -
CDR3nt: TGTGCCAGCAGCTTATCGGCCGGGACAGGGCTCGACGAGCAGTACTTC
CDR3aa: CASSLSAGTGLDEQYF

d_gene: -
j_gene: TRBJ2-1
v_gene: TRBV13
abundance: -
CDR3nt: TGTGCCTCGCGGCGGAGAAGCTCCTACAATGAGCAGTTCTTC
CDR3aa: CASRRRSSYNEQFF

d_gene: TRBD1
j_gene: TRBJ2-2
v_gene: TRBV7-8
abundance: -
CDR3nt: TGTGCCAGCAGCTTACGATTGGGACAGGGCCTCACCGGGGAGCTGTTTTTT
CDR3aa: CASSLRLGQGLTGELFF

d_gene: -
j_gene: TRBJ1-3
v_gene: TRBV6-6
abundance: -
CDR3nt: TGTGCCAGCAGAGACAGCTCTGGAAACACCATATATTTT
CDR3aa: CASRDSSGNTIYF